This TCR beta chain was sequenced during a study of blood T cells in healthy people across ages. Broader study findings: Nothing was known about donor CMV status, and this possibly confounded expanded clonotype changes. Compared with aged donors, long-lived donors showed fewer expanded clones, suggesting selection.

The authors ran a second PCR of about 7 to 11 cycles using a sample-barcoded 5' primer and a J-beta primer mix. TCRdb processed the 5' RACE reads anew with MiXCR; each CDR3 protein has one entry. There are 800,000 to 1,000,000 distinct CDR3 sequences in the sample; 45% to 50% occur only once, and roughly an eighth lies in the top ten. On this clonotype: The antigen remains unidentified. An end of the junction differs from the germline gene, which may be a read error.

The CDR3 is 15 residues long. The sample comprised blood. The sequence came from a man aged 25-45 years in good health. The V and J genes are TRBV12-3 or TRBV12-4 and TRBJ2-1; the D gene is possibly TRBD1 (5 bases). The chain's CDR3 is CASSLNRPEYNGQFF. The CDR3 coding sequence is TGTGCCAGCAGTTTAAACAGGCCAGAATACAATGGGCAGTTCTTC.